This T cell receptor (beta chain) was sequenced for a study of blood T cells in healthy people across ages. Each donor gave approximately 9.7 milliliters of peripheral blood. Trimming pared 11 bases from V and 4 bases from J, leaving 14 bases between. CDR1 LNHNV and CDR2 YYDKDF come from the germline V gene (reference sequence). The CDR3 has 12 amino acids. Turning to this clonotype: Its specificity is unknown.

Study-level findings and limits: Fewer expanded clones and more diversity marked long-lived versus aged donors.

A sample-barcoded 5' primer and a J-beta primer mix were used in a second PCR of roughly 6 to 11 cycles. One entry per CDR3 protein, called by TCRdb with MiXCR from the 5' RACE reads. The top ten clones hold roughly 25% of a sample with approximately 830,000 distinct CDR3 sequences, 62% of them seen once. Sequencing used blood. The chain employs TRBV15 and TRBJ2-5; D unresolved. The TCR comes from a man aged 25-40 years in good health. The CDR3 here is CAAASMGETQYF. The CDR3, as DNA: TGTGCCGCCGCCTCTATGGGAGAGACCCAGTACTTC.